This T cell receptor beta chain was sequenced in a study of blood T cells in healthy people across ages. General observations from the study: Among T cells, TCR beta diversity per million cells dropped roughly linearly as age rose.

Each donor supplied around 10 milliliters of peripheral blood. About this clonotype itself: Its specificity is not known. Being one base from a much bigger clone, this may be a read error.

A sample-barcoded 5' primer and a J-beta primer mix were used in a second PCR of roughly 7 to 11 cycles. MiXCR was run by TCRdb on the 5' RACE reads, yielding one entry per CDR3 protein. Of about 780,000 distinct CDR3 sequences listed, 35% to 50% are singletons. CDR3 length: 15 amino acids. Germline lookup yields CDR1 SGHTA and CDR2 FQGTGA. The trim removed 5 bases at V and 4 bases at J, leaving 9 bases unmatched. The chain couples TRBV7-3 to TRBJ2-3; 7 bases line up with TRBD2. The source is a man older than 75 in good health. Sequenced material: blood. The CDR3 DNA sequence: TGTGCCAGCAGCCTTGGCGGGAGAGAGGCAGATACGCAGTATTTT. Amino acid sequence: CASSLGGREADTQYF.